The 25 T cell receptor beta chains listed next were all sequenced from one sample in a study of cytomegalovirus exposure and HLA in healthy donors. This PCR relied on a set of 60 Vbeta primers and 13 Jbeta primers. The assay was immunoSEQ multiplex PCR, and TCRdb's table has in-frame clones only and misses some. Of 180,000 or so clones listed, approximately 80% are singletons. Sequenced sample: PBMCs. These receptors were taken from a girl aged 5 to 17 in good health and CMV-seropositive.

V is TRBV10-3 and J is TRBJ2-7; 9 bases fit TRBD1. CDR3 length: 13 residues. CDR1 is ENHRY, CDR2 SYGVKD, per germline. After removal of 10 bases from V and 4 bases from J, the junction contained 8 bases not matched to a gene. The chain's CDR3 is CATSGTGPYEQYF. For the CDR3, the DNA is TGTGCCACCTCCGGGACAGGGCCATACGAGCAGTACTTC.

The CDR3 loop reads CASSERERETDTQYF. Here the CDR3 DNA reads TGTGCCAGCAGTGAAAGAGAGCGGGAGACGGATACGCAGTATTTT. V is TRBV6-1 and J is TRBJ2-3; TRBD2 matches at 8 bases. CDR3 length: 15 amino acids. V shed 2 bases and J 6 bases; nucleotides not matched to a gene: 7. Per the germline V gene, CDR1 is MNHNS and CDR2 is SASEGT.

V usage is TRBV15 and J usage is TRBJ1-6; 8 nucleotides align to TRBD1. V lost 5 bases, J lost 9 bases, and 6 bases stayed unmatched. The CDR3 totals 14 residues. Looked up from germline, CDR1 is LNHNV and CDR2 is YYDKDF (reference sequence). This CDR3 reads CATSLQGAGSPLHF. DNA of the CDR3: TGTGCCACCAGCCTTCAGGGGGCCGGTTCACCCCTCCACTTT.

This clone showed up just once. CDR3 region: CASSFRTGNYGYTF. In DNA form, the CDR3 reads TGTGCCAGCAGCTTTCGGACAGGGAACTATGGCTACACCTTC. The rearrangement links TRBV7-8 to TRBJ1-2; TRBD1 aligns across 8 bases. The germline V gene encodes CDR1 SGHVS and CDR2 FQNEAQ. V was clipped by 3 bases and J by 2 bases; unmatched bases: 2. This CDR3 has 14 residues.

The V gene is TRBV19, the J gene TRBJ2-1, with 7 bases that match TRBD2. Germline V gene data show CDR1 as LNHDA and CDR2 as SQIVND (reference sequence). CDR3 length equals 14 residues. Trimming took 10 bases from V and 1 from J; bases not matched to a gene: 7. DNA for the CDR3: TGTGCCACCGAGCCGGGACTATCCTACAATGAGCAGTTCTTC. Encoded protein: CATEPGLSYNEQFF.

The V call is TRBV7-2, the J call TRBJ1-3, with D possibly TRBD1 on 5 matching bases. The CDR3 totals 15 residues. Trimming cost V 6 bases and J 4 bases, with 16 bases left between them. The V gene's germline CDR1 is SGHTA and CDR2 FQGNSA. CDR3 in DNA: TGTGCCAGCAGTCTTCAGGGAGGGATCGGAAACACCATATATTTT. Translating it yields CASSLQGGIGNTIYF. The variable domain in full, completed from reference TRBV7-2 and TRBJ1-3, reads GAGVSQSPSNKVTEKGKDVELRCDPISGHTALYWYRQSLGQGLEFLIYFQGNSAPDKSGLPSDRFSAERTGGSVSTLTIQRTQQEDSAVYLCASSLQGGIGNTIYFGEGSWLTVV.

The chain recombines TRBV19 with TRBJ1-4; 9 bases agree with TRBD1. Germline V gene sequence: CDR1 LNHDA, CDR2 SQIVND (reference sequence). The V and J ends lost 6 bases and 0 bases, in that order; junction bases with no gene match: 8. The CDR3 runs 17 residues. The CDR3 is CASRGQGWQATNEKLFF. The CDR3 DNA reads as TGTGCCAGTAGGGGACAGGGCTGGCAAGCAACTAATGAAAAACTGTTTTTT. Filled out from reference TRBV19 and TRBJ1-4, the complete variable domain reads DGGITQSPKYLFRKEGQNVTLSCEQNLNHDAMYWYRQDPGQGLRLIYYSQIVNDFQKGDIAEGYSVSREKKESFPLTVTSAQKNPTAFYLCASRGQGWQATNEKLFFGSGTQLSVL.

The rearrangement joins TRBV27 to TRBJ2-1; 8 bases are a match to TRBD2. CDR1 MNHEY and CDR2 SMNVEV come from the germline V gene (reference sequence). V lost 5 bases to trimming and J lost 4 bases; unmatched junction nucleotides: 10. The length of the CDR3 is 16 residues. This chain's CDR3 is CASSRLSGGPYNEQFF. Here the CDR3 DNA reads TGTGCCAGCAGTCGCCTCAGCGGGGGCCCTTACAATGAGCAGTTCTTC.

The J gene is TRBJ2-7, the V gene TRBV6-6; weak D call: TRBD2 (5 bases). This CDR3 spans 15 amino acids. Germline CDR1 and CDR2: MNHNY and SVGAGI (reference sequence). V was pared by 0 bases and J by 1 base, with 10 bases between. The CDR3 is CASSYSIPGSYEQYF. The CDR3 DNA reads TGTGCCAGCAGTTACTCGATACCGGGGTCCTACGAGCAGTACTTC.

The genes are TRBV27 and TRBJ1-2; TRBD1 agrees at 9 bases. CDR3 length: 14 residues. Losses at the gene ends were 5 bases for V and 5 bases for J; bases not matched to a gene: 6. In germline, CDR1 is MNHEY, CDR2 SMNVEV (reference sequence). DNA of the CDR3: TGTGCCAGCAGTCCCGGGACAGGGTTATATGGCTACACCTTC. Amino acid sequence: CASSPGTGLYGYTF.

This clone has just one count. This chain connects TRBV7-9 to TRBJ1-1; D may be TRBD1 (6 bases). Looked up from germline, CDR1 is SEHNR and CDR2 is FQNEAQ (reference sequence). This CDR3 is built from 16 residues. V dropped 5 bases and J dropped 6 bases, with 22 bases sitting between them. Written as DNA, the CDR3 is TGTGCCAGCAGCCCTAGCGGGGGGGGCCGCGGCGCTGAAGCTTTCTTT. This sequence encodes CASSPSGGGRGAEAFF. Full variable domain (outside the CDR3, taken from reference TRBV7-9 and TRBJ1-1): DTGVSQNPRHKITKRGQNVTFRCDPISEHNRLYWYRQTLGQGPEFLTYFQNEAQLEKSRLLSDRFSAERPKGSFSTLEIQRTEQGDSAMYLCASSPSGGGRGAEAFFGQGTRLTVV.

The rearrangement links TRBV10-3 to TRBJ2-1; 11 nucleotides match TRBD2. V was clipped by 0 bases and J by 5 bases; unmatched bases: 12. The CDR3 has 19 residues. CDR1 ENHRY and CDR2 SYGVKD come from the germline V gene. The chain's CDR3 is CAISESRNSGRAGDNEQFF. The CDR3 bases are TGTGCCATCAGTGAGTCGAGGAATAGCGGGAGGGCCGGGGACAATGAGCAGTTCTTC.

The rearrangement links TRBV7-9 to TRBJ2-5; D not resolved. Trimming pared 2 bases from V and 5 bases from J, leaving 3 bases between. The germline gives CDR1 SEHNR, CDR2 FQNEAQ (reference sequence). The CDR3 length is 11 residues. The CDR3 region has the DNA TGTGCCAGCAGCTTACAGGAGACCCAGTACTTC. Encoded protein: CASSLQETQYF.

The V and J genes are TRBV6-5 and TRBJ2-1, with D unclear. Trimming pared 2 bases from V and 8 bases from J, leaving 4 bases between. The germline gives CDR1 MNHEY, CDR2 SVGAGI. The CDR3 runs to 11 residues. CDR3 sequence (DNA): TGTGCCAGCAGTTACCGTTATGAGCAGTTCTTC. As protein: CASSYRYEQFF.

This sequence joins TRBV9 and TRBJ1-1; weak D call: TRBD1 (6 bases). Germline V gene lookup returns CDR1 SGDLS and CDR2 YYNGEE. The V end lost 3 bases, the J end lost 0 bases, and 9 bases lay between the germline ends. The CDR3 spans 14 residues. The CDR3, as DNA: TGTGCCAGCAGCGGGACAGCTTTGAACACTGAAGCTTTCTTT. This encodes CASSGTALNTEAFF.

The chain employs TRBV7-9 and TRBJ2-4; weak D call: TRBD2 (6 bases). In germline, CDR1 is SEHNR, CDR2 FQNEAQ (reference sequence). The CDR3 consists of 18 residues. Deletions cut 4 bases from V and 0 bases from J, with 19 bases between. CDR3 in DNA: TGTGCCAGCAGCTCAAGCAGTGAGAGGGGACTAGCCAAAAACATTCAGTACTTC. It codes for CASSSSSERGLAKNIQYF.

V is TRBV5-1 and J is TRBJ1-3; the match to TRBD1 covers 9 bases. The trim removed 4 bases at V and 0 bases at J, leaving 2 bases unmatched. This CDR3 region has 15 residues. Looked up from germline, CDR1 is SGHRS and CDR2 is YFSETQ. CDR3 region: CASSRTGDSGNTIYF. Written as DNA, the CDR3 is TGCGCCAGCAGCCGGACAGGGGACTCTGGAAACACCATATATTTT.

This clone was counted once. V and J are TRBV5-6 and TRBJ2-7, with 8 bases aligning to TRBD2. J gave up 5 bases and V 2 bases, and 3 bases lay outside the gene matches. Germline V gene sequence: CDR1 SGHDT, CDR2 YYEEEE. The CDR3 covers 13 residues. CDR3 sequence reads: CASSFGGANEQYF. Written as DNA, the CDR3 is TGTGCCAGCAGCTTCGGGGGGGCAAACGAGCAGTACTTC.

The CDR3 bases are TGTGCCAGCAGCAAAGGAGCGGTTCAGTACTTC. Protein sequence: CASSKGAVQYF. The V call is TRBV21-1, the J call TRBJ2-7; the D segment call TRBD2 is taken from the table without a DNA check. TRBV21-1 is described as a pseudogene. The CDR3 spans 11 residues.

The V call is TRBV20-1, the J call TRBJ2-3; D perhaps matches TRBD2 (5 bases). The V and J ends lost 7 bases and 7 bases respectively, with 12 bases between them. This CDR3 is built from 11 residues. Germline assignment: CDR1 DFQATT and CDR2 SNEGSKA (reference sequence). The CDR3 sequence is CSVPRDNTQYF. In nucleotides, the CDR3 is TGCAGTGTCCCACGGGATAATACGCAGTATTTT.

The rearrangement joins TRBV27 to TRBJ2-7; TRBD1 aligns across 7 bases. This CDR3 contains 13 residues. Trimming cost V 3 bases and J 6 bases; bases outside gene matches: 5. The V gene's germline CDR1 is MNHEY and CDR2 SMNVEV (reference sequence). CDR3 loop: CASSLRQGLEQYF. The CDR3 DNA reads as TGTGCCAGCAGTTTGAGACAGGGCCTCGAGCAGTACTTC.

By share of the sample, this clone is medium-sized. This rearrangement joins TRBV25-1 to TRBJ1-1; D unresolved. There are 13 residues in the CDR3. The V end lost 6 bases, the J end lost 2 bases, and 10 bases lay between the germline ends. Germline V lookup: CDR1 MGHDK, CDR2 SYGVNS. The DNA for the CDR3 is TGTGCCAGCAGCCCAGGAAGAAACACTGAAGCTTTCTTT. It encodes CASSPGRNTEAFF.

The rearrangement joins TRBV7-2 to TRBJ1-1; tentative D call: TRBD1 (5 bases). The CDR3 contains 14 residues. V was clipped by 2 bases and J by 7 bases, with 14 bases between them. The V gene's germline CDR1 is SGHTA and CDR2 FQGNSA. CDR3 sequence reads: CASSLNGETVEAFF. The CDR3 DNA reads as TGTGCCAGCAGCTTAAACGGCGAGACAGTTGAAGCTTTCTTT.

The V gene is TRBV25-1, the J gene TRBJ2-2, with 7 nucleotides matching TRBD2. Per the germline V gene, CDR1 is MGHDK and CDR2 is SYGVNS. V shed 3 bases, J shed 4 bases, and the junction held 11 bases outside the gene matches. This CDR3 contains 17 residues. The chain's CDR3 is CASSDPGGGASTGELFF. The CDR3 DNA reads TGTGCCAGCAGTGATCCCGGGGGAGGGGCAAGCACCGGGGAGCTGTTTTTT.

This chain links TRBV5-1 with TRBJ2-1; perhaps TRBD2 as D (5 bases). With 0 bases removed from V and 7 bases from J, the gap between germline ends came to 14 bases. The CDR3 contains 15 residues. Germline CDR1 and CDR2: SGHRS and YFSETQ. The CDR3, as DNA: TGCGCCAGCAGCTTGGGTCAGGAAGCGGTTAATGAGCAGTTCTTC. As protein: CASSLGQEAVNEQFF.